This TCR beta chain was sequenced for a study of blood T cells in healthy people across ages. General observations from the study: The diversity estimates, figures obtained from one million T cells, were considered underestimates.

Points on this clonotype: Its antigen is still unknown. Relative to the germline gene, one junction end is altered; a read error may explain this.

The use of a sample-barcoded 5' primer and a J-beta primer mix characterized a second PCR of roughly 6 to 11 cycles. A 12-random-nucleotide template-switch adaptor tagged each cDNA molecule. TCRdb reanalysed the 5' RACE reads using MiXCR and keeps one entry per CDR3 protein. Seen here are over 1,500,000 distinct CDR3 sequences, more than 35% observed once, and the top ten hold approximately 22%. Germline values: CDR1 KGHSH, CDR2 LQKENI. The CDR3 has 14 residues. Specimen: blood. The V call is TRBV18, the J call TRBJ2-3; no firm D call. This TCR derives from a human donor in good health. For the CDR3, the DNA is TGTGCCGGCTCACCACGTGGATCCACAGATACGCAGTATTTT. Residues: CAGSPRGSTDTQYF. Using reference TRBV18 and TRBJ2-3 for the parts outside the CDR3, the full variable domain is NAGVMQNPRHLVRRRGQEARLRCSPMKGHSHVYWYRQLPEEGLKFMVYLQKENIIDESGMPKERFSAEFPKEGPSILRIQQVVRGDSAAYFCAGSPRGSTDTQYFGPGTRLTVL.